The clone carrying this T cell receptor beta chain was found once. This sample was taken from a study of blood T cell repertoires in COVID-19. About the study: Samples of COVID-19 (acute and convalescent) were obtained from the United States, Italy and Spain. The analysed material was cDNA or gDNA that came from T cells, B-cell-depleted T cells, or PBMCs.

Original handling: Reference gene primer amplification gave nucleated cell count estimates. Profiled with immunoSEQ multiplex PCR; TCRdb holds only in-frame clones, not every one. The D gene and trimming were derived from the DNA, and the V and J assignments and clone size from that table. The table includes approximately 150,000 clones, 83% detected once. This clonotype was obtained from a woman aged 80 or older with acute or convalescent COVID-19. Sequenced material: peripheral blood.

CDR3 loop: CSVGGQGSSYEQYF. The CDR3 DNA is TGCAGCGTTGGAGGACAGGGGTCATCCTACGAGCAGTACTTC. The chain combines TRBV29-1 with TRBJ2-7; TRBD1 agrees at 9 bases. Germline V gives CDR1 SQVTM, CDR2 ANQGSEA. V gave up 4 bases and J gave up 1 base; unmatched junction bases: 5. This CDR3 is 14 amino acids long.